These 3 T cell receptor beta chains share one sample of origin, sequenced in a study of cytomegalovirus exposure and HLA in healthy donors. It was with 60 Vbeta and 13 Jbeta primers that the PCR ran. TCRdb's copy holds only in-frame clones and misses some; the assay was immunoSEQ multiplex PCR. The sample yields about 200,000 clones, 65% to 80% seen once. The sequenced sample was PBMCs. The receptors stem from a woman in her forties in good health and CMV-seronegative.

The chain employs TRBV28 and TRBJ1-3, with 8 bases that match TRBD1. Per germline, CDR1 MDHEN and CDR2 SYDVKM. With 3 bases clipped from V and 2 bases from J, the junction kept 3 bases outside the gene matches. The CDR3 consists of 15 residues. CDR3 sequence (DNA): TGTGCCAGCAGTTTGAGACAGGGGACTGGAAACACCATATATTTT. Its protein is CASSLRQGTGNTIYF. Supplemented by reference TRBV28 and TRBJ1-3, the full variable domain reads DVKVTQSSRYLVKRTGEKVFLECVQDMDHENMFWYRQDPGLGLRLIYFSYDVKMKEKGDIPEGYSVSREKKERFSLILESASTNQTSMYLCASSLRQGTGNTIYFGEGSWLTVV.

The rearrangement uses TRBV6-1 and TRBJ2-7, with a tentative D call TRBD1 (5 bases). This CDR3 is built from 11 residues. V shed 11 bases and J shed 1 base, with 9 bases lying between them. Germline V CDR1 and CDR2: MNHNS, SASEGT. The CDR3 region has the DNA TGTGCCGTTACAGGATCCTACGAGCAGTACTTC. This translates into CAVTGSYEQYF.

This chain links TRBV27 with TRBJ1-5, with TRBD1 identical over 7 bases. Germline V CDR1 and CDR2: MNHEY, SMNVEV (reference sequence). The CDR3 is 15 residues long. V trimming: 8 bases; J trimming: 2 bases; junction bases outside the gene matches: 9. CDR3 nucleotides: TGTGCCAGCTCCTTAACAGGGGTGGGCAATCAGCCCCAGCATTTT. Translated: CASSLTGVGNQPQHF.